Sequencing of this TCR beta chain was carried out in a study of T cells in Graves' hyperthyroidism and ophthalmopathy. Looking at the study overall: Peripheral blood was taken when the disease was first diagnosed, before any treatment began. Findings and limits, study-wide: In validation, the model predicted ophthalmopathy. These predictions came a median about 6.5 months before onset.

Trimming removed 3 bases at V and 0 bases at J, with 12 bases between. The germline V gene encodes CDR1 KGHSH and CDR2 LQKENI. The CDR3 length is 16 residues. TCR beta CDR3 sequences were amplified from RNA transcripts. HTBI primers drove first-round RT-PCR of the TCR CDR3. One entry per CDR3 protein, called by TCRdb with MiXCR from the multiplex PCR reads. The table includes about 500,000 distinct CDR3 sequences, under 20% detected once. Thyroid ultrasound, orbital computed tomography, clinical symptoms, and serum thyroxine and TRAb underpinned diagnoses. PBMCs were derived from about 10 ml fresh peripheral blood. A remark on this clonotype: Its antigen remains unknown. A read error may explain this, as a much larger clone is one base away.

Sequencing used blood. This sequence originates from a woman younger than 35 with Graves' ophthalmopathy. V usage is TRBV18 and J usage is TRBJ1-5; D unclear. CDR3 coding DNA: TGTGCCAGCTCACCTTCCTACGGCAATAGCAATCAGCCCCAGCATTTT. This encodes CASSPSYGNSNQPQHF.